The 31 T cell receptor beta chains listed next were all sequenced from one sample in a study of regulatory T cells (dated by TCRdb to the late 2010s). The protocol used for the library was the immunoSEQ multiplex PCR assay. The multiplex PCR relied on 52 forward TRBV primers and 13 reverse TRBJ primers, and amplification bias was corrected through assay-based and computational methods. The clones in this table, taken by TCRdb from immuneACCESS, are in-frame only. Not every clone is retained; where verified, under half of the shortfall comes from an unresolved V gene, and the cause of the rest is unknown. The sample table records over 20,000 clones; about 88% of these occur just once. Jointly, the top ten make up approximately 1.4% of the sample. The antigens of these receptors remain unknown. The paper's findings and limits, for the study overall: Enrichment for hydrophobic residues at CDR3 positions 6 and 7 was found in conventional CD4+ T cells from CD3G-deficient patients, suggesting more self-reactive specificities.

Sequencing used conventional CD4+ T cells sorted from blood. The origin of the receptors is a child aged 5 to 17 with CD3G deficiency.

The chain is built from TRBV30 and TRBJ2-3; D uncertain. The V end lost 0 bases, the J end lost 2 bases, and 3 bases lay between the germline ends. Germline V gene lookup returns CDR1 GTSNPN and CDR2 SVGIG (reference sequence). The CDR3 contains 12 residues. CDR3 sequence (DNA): TGTGCCTGGAGTGTACACACAGATACGCAGTATTTT. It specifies CAWSVHTDTQYF. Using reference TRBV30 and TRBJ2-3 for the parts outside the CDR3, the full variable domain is SQTIHQWPATLVQPVGSPLSLECTVEGTSNPNLYWYRQAAGRGLQLLFYSVGIGQISSEVPQNLSASRPQDRQFILSSKKLLLSDSGFYLCAWSVHTDTQYFGPGTRLTVL.

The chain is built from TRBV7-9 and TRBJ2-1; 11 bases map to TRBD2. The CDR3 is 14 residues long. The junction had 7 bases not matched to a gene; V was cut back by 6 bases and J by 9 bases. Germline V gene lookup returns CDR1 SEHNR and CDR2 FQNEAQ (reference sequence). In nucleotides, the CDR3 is TGTGCCAGCAGTATAGCGGGAGGGCCCACTGAGCAGTTCTTC. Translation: CASSIAGGPTEQFF.

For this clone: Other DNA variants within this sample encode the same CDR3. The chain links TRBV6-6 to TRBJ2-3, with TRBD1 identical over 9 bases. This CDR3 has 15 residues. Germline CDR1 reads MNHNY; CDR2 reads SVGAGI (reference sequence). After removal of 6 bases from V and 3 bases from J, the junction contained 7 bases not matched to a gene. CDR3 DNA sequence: TGTGCCAGCAGGAGCGGACAGGGGTCAACAGATACGCAGTATTTT. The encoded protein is CASRSGQGSTDTQYF.

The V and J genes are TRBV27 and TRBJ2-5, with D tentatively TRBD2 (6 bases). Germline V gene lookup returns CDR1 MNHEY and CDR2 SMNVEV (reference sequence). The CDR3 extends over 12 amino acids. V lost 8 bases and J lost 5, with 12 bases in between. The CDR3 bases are TGTGCCAGCGGGAGGCTTGGGGAGACCCAGTACTTC. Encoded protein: CASGRLGETQYF.

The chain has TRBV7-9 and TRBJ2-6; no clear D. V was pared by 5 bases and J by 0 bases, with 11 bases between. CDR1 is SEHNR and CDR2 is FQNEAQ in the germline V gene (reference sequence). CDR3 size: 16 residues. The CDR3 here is CASSLHKYSGANVLTF. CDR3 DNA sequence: TGTGCCAGCAGCCTGCACAAGTACTCTGGGGCCAACGTCCTGACTTTC.

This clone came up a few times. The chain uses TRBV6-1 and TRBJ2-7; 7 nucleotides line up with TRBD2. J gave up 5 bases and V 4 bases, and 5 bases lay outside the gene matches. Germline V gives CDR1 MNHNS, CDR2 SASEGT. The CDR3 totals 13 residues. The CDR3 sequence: CASSAREGHEQYF. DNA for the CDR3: TGTGCCAGCAGTGCCAGGGAGGGCCACGAGCAGTACTTC.

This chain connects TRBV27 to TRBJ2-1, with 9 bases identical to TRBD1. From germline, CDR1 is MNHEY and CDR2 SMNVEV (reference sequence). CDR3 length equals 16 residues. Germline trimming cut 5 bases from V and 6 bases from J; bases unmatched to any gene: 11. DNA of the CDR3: TGTGCCAGCAGTCCCTTAGGACAGGGGATAGGCAATGAGCAGTTCTTC. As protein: CASSPLGQGIGNEQFF.

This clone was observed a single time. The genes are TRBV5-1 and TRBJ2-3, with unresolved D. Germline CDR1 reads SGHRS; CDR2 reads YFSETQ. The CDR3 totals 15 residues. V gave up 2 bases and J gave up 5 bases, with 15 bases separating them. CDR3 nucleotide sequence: TGCGCCAGCAGCTTCGGTAGGGCGGAGAAAGATACGCAGTATTTT. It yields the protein CASSFGRAEKDTQYF.

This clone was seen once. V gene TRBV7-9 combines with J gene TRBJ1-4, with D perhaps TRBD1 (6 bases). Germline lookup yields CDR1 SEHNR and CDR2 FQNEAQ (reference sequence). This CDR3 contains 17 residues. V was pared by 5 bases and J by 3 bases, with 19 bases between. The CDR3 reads CASSRGRGLRSNEKLFF. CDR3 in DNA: TGTGCCAGCAGCCGGGGCAGGGGACTTCGCTCTAATGAAAAACTGTTTTTT. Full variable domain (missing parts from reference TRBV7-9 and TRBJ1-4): DTGVSQNPRHKITKRGQNVTFRCDPISEHNRLYWYRQTLGQGPEFLTYFQNEAQLEKSRLLSDRFSAERPKGSFSTLEIQRTEQGDSAMYLCASSRGRGLRSNEKLFFGSGTQLSVL.

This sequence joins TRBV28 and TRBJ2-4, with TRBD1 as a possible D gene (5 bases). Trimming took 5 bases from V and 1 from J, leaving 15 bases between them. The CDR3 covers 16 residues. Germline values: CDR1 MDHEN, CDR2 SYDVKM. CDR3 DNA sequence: TGTGCCAGCAGTCCCCAGGGTAGTGGGGCCAAAAACATTCAGTACTTC. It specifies CASSPQGSGAKNIQYF.

The DNA of the CDR3 is TGTGCCAGCTCATCGACAGGGAACCCTGGAAACATTCAGTACTTC. It specifies CASSSTGNPGNIQYF. V is TRBV18 and J is TRBJ2-4, with 7 bases aligning to TRBD1. CDR3 length: 15 residues. CDR1 is KGHSH, CDR2 LQKENI, per germline. V shed 5 bases, J shed 6 bases, and the junction held 10 bases outside the gene matches.

CDR3 sequence (DNA): TGTGCCAGCATTGGAAACATTCAGTACTTC. It specifies CASIGNIQYF. The chain is built from TRBV27 and TRBJ2-4; no firm D call. The V end was cut by 7 bases, the J end by 6 bases, with 4 bases between. This CDR3 has 10 amino acids. Germline V gene data show CDR1 as MNHEY and CDR2 as SMNVEV (reference sequence).

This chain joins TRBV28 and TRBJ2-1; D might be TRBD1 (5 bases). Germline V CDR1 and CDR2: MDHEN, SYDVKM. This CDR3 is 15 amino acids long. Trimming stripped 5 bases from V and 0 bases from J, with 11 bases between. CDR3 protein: CASSRDSLSYNEQFF. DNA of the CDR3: TGTGCCAGCAGTCGTGACAGTCTCTCCTACAATGAGCAGTTCTTC.

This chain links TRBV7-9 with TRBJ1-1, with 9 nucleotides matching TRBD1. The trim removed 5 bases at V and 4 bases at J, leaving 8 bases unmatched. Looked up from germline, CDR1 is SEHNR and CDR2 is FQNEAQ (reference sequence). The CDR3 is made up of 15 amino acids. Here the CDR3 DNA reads TGTGCCAGCAGCCCCCACAGGGGGCAGCGCACTGAAGCTTTCTTT. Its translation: CASSPHRGQRTEAFF. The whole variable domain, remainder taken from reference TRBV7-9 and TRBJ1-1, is DTGVSQNPRHKITKRGQNVTFRCDPISEHNRLYWYRQTLGQGPEFLTYFQNEAQLEKSRLLSDRFSAERPKGSFSTLEIQRTEQGDSAMYLCASSPHRGQRTEAFFGQGTRLTVV.

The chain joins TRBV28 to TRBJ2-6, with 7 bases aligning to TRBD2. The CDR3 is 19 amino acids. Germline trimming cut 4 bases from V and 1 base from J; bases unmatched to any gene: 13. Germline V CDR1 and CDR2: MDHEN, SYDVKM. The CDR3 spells CASSSARGGSLSGANVLTF. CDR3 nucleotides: TGTGCCAGCAGTTCCGCCCGGGGAGGGTCGCTGTCTGGGGCCAACGTCCTGACTTTC.

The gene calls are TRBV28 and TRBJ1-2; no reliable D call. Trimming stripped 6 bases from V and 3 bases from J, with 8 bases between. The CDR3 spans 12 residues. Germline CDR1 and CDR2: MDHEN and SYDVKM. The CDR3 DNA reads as TGTGCCAGCAGCCCAGACTACTATGGCTACACCTTC. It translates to CASSPDYYGYTF.

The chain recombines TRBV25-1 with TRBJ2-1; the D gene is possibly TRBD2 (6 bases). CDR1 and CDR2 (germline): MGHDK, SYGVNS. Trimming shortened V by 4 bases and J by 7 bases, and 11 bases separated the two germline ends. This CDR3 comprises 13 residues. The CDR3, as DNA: TGTGCCAGCAGTGCCCGACTAGATAATGAGCAGTTCTTC. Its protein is CASSARLDNEQFF.

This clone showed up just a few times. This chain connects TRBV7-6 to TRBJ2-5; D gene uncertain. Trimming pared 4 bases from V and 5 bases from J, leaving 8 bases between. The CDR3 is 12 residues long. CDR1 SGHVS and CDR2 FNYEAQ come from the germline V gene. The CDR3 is CASSSLGETQYF. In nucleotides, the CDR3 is TGTGCCAGCAGCTCCCTGGGGGAGACCCAGTACTTC.

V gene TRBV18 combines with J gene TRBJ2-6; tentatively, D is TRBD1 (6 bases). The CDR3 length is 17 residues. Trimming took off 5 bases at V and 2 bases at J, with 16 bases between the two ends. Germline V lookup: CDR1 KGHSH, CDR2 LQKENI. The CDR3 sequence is CASSERGKFPGANVLTF. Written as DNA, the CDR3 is TGTGCCAGCTCAGAAAGGGGGAAATTCCCTGGGGCCAACGTCCTGACTTTC.

CDR3 loop: CASSLGTSGTGDTQYF. CDR3 sequence (DNA): TGCGCCAGCAGCTTGGGGACTAGCGGGACGGGAGATACGCAGTATTTT. The chain couples TRBV5-1 to TRBJ2-3, with 12 bases fitting TRBD2. V gave up 0 bases and J gave up 5 bases; unmatched junction bases: 4. CDR1 is SGHRS and CDR2 is YFSETQ in the germline V gene. CDR3 length equals 16 residues. Looking up the rest from reference TRBV5-1 and TRBJ2-3 gives the full variable domain: KAGVTQTPRYLIKTRGQQVTLSCSPISGHRSVSWYQQTPGQGLQFLFEYFSETQRNKGNFPGRFSGRQFSNSRSEMNVSTLELGDSALYLCASSLGTSGTGDTQYFGPGTRLTVL.

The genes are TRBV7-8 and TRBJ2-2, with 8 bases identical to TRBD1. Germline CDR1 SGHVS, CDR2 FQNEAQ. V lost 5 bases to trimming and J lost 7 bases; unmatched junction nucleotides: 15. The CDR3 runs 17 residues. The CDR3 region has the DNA TGTGCCAGCAGCCTGACAGGGGCCAGATCACCTCACGGGGAGCTGTTTTTT. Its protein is CASSLTGARSPHGELFF.

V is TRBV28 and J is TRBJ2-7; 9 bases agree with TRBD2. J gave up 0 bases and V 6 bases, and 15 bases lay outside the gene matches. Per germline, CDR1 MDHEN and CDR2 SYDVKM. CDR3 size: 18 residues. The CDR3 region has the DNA TGTGCCAGCAGCCCTCTGACTAGCGGTCGTAGGAGCTCCTACGAGCAGTACTTC. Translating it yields CASSPLTSGRRSSYEQYF.

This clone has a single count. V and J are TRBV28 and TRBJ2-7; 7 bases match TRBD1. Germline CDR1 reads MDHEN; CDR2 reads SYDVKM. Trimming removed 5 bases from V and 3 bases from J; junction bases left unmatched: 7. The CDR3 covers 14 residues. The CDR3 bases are TGTGCCAGCAGTCCGGACAGGAGCCTCTACGAGCAGTACTTC. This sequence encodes CASSPDRSLYEQYF.

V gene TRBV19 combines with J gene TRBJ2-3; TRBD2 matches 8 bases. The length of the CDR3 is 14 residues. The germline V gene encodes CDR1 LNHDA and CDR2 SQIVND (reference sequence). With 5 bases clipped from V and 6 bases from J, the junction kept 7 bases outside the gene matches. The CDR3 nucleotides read TGTGCCAGTAGTCCCGGGAGGGCCGGGGATACGCAGTATTTT. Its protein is CASSPGRAGDTQYF.

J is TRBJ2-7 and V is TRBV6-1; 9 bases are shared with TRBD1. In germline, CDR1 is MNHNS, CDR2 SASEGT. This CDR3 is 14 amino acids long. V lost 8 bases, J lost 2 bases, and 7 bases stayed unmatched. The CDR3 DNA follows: TGTGCCAGCGCCTCCCGGGACAGGGCCTACGAGCAGTACTTC. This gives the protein CASASRDRAYEQYF.

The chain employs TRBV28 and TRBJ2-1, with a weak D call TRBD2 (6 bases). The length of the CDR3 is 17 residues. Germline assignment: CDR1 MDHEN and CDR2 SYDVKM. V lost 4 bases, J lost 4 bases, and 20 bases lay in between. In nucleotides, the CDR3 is TGTGCCAGCAGTTATCAGGCGGGAACCAACCTATACAATGAGCAGTTCTTC. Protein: CASSYQAGTNLYNEQFF.

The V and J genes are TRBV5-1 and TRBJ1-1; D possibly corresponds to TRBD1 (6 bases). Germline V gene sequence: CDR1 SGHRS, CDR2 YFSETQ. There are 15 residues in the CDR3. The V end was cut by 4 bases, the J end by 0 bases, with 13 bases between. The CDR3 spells CASSQQGAMNTEAFF. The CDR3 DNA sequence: TGCGCCAGCAGCCAACAGGGAGCTATGAACACTGAAGCTTTCTTT.

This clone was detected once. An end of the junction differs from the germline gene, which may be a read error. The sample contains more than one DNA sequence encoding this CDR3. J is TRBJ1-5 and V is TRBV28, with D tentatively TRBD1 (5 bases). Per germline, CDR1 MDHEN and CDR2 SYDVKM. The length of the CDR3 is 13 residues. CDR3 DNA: TGCGCCAGCAGAGGGGTCCACAATCAGCCCCAGCATTTT. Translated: CASRGVHNQPQHF. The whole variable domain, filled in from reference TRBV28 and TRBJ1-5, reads DVKVTQSSRYLVKRTGEKVFLECVQDMDHENMFWYRQDPGLGLRLIYFSYDVKMKEKGDIPEGYSVSREKKERFSLILESASTNQTSMYLCASRGVHNQPQHFGDGTRLSIL.

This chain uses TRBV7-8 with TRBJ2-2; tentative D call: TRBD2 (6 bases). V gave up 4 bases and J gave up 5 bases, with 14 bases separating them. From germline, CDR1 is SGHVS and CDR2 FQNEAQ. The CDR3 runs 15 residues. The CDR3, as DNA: TGTGCCAGCAGCTCTACACGGGGAGGAACCGGGGAGCTGTTTTTT. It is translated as CASSSTRGGTGELFF.

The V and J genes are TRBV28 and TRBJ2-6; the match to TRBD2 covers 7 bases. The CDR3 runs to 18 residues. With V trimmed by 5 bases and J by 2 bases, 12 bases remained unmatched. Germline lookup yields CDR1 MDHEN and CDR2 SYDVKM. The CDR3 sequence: CASSPFGGGMAGANVLTF. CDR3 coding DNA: TGTGCCAGCAGTCCCTTTGGGGGGGGTATGGCTGGGGCCAACGTCCTGACTTTC.

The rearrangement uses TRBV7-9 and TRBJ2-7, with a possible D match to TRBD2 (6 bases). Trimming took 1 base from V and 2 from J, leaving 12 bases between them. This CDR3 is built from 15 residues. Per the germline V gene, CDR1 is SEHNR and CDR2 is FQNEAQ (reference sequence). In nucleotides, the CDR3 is TGTGCCAGCAGCTTAGGAGGAGGAGGGGCCTACGAGCAGTACTTC. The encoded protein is CASSLGGGGAYEQYF.